The clone carrying this T cell receptor (beta chain) was seen only a few times. The PCR made use of 60 Vbeta and 13 Jbeta primers. Produced via immunoSEQ multiplex PCR; TCRdb's table is partial and in-frame only. The repertoire has about 220,000 clones, about 77% of them found once; the top ten carry 1.8%. The data were taken from a study of cytomegalovirus exposure and HLA in healthy donors. This receptor was taken from a woman under 40 in good health and CMV-seronegative. The specimen was PBMCs.

The chain's CDR3 is CASSPGEISGANVLTF. The CDR3 DNA is TGTGCCAGCAGCCCCGGGGAAATCTCTGGGGCCAACGTCCTGACTTTC. V gene TRBV27 combines with J gene TRBJ2-6; D may be TRBD2 (5 bases). The length of the CDR3 is 16 residues. The germline gives CDR1 MNHEY, CDR2 SMNVEV (reference sequence). The V and J ends lost 6 bases and 0 bases respectively, with 12 bases between them. The whole variable domain, filled in from reference TRBV27 and TRBJ2-6, reads EAQVTQNPRYLITVTGKKLTVTCSQNMNHEYMSWYRQDPGLGLRQIYYSMNVEVTDKGDVPEGYKVSRKEKRNFPLILESPSPNQTSLYFCASSPGEISGANVLTFGAGSRLTVL.